This T cell receptor (beta chain) came from a study of cytomegalovirus exposure and HLA in healthy donors (dated by TCRdb to about 2017). The study in broad terms: In an earlier analysis of approximately 500 of the donors, 276 Gb of sequence data and 120 million or so unique TCR beta sequences from 180 million or so T cells were reported. An early release that covered 640 HLA-typed donors contained around 300 gigabases of sequencing data and around 80 million unique TCR sequences. Of the roughly 400 genotyped donors, 70% to 90% were placed in the genetic ancestry cluster associated with self-reported Caucasian donors. The study aimed to test whether cataloging public T cell receptors could reveal signatures of past pathogen exposure. The study used immunosequencing to profile the T cell repertoires of 600 to 850 subjects and linked those repertoires to cytomegalovirus serostatus. Along with the approximately 700-subject first cohort, a separate validation cohort of 120 different subjects was used. To predict cytomegalovirus infection status, the study combined high-throughput TCR immunosequencing, statistical association of individual TCRs with disease status, and machine learning. To study patterns of TCR occurrence, a later analysis re-analyzed previously published TCR beta repertoires from 550 to 800 donors and added high-resolution HLA genotyping. Rather than using new phenotypic data, the later analysis identified candidate immune exposures from TCR beta sequences and from how often those sequences occurred across donors. In an earlier analysis of 500 to 650 of the donors, high-throughput TCR beta sequencing was used to judge whether each TCR beta V gene segment behaved as functional or pseudogenic. Donor age, sex, ethnicity and CMV serostatus were compiled together with the repertoire data. A later genetic analysis took genome-wide SNP genotypes for about 55% of the roughly 670 donors and used that subset as a discovery cohort. All discovery cohort repertoires had been generated on a single sequencing platform. Both class I and class II loci were covered by HLA typing, at four-digit resolution. Typing coverage varied by locus: roughly 620-640 donors for A, B, C, DRB1 and DQB1; approximately 520 for DQA1; approximately 610 for DPA1; roughly 450 for DPB1. Roughly five DR-DQ haplotypes were handled as single units for association and clustering because linkage in the cohort was strong. Across some 400 genotyped donors of the cohort, an average of approximately 220,000 unique TCR beta nucleotide sequences per donor were sequenced, and roughly a sixth of those sequences were non-productive.

Results the study describes overall, beyond this receptor: Three of the identified cytomegalovirus-associated TCR beta chains were confirmed in vitro to be specific for cytomegalovirus antigens. Across donors, most TCR sequences were observed very rarely, whereas some public TCRs were present in many individuals. Compared with equally common non-associated chains, HLA-associated TCR beta chains in a later analysis were more clonally expanded and had lower generation probabilities. Only TCR beta chains were sequenced in this cohort, and the absence of alpha or paired-chain data limited detectable features. Several of the top co-occurrence clusters appeared to be linked to parvovirus B19, influenza, CMV and Epstein-Barr virus, according to a later analysis. Immune exposure information for the cohort was limited to CMV serostatus. A later analysis found that most CMV-associated TCR beta chains appeared HLA-restricted, with HLA associations seemingly driven largely by CMV exposure. The presence/absence analyses assumed that sequencing depth was roughly uniform across donors, and that assumption may not be true. According to the authors, the approach could potentially be generalized to other disease states and immunological phenotypes. A cluster of highly shared sequence variants was judged likely to be a technical artifact of the sequencing pipeline. A further reported finding was that TCR beta sequences accurately predicted the HLA-A and HLA-B alleles for most subjects in the first cohort. Fewer than 20 rarely observed V segments, including chromosome 9 orphons, were excluded from the earlier analysis of some 590 of the donors because counts were too low. An earlier analysis of roughly 570 of the donors showed that most TCR beta V segments appeared in productive rearrangements either about 87% or about 30% of the time, which broadly matched IMGT annotations. Because HLA typing was unavailable for some donors at each locus, only the typed subset was used in association tests. A total of 150 to 200 TCR beta chains were listed by the study as associated with cytomegalovirus. According to a later genetic analysis, donors in an Asian-associated ancestry cluster had fewer N-insertions in productive TCRs than the approximately 670-donor mean. Strong co-occurrence of HLA alleles, especially DR and DQ, made assigning TCR associations to individual alleles difficult. In both the original and validation cohorts, the classifier was reported to diagnose cytomegalovirus status with high specificity and sensitivity. Specific HLA alleles were associated with over 15,000 TCR beta sequences at a false discovery rate of 0.05 in a later analysis. Correlated functional status among segregating V segments might be attributable to linkage disequilibrium, but an unknown experimental factor could not be ruled out. A later genetic analysis associated a missense DCLRE1C variant with V-gene and J-gene trimming of TCR beta chains, and an independent cohort replicated the association. In a later analysis, the rate of TCR association differed among HLA loci, with DRB1 alleles having the most associated TCRs and HLA-C alleles having the fewest. Because the 87-base-pair reads could not distinguish some IMGT-functional V segments, including TRBV6-2 and TRBV6-3, those segments were excluded.

The germline V gene (reference sequence) provides CDR1 MNHEY and CDR2 SMNVEV. From its cysteine to its phenylalanine, the CDR3 spans 14 amino acids. Here the CDR3 DNA is all that survives: 42 bases in frame from base 1. Unmatched junction bases come to 6, with V trimmed by 6 bases and J by 4 bases. In this sample, this clone turned up a few times. Its antigen specificity is not known. The input lacks base qualities; no much larger clone sits a single base away. The receptor library was made with the immunoSEQ multiplex PCR assay. For the multiplex PCR, a mixture combining 60 forward primers for TCR Vbeta segments and 13 reverse primers for TCR Jbeta segments was used. A multiplex PCR assay on genomic DNA amplified the CDR3 region of rearranged TCR beta genes. The Illumina HiSeq System was used to sequence the amplified TCR beta libraries as 87-base-pair reads. As for how the authors treated the data: In a later analysis, approximately 74 million unique TCR beta chains were counted across the 666 repertoires, and around 11 million of these chains were shared by at least two donors. To remove PCR and sequencing errors, raw reads were error-corrected and collapsed into unique sequences using a nearest-neighbor algorithm that merged closely related sequences. Alignment of CDR3 sequences to IMGT reference sequences was used to assign V, D and J gene segments. For a sequence to be retained, a match of at least six nucleotides was required to both a V gene segment and a J gene segment. A rearrangement counted as productive if the CDR3 had no stop codons and remained in frame with V and J, and every other rearrangement counted as non-productive. Following IMGT convention, CDR3 was defined as the stretch from the second conserved V-encoded cysteine up to the conserved J-encoded phenylalanine. In an earlier analysis of 550 to 650 of the donors, sequences lacking an unambiguous match to a single V gene segment were excluded. In an earlier analysis of roughly 500 of the donors, V segments were called functional above 56.7% productive rearrangements and were called segregating when the between-donor standard deviation exceeded 5%. A statistical classification framework was developed to diagnose cytomegalovirus status using the catalog of TCR beta chain sequences. In a later analysis, V and J genes were assigned by comparing TCR nucleotide sequences against IMGT/GENE-DB human TR gene sequences. Using the TCRdist pipeline, a later analysis assigned CDR3 sequences along with most-parsimonious VDJ recombination scenarios. A later analysis defined each TCR beta chain by its CDR3 amino acid sequence plus V-gene family, and excluded reads lacking a unique V-gene family. As a way to deal with suspected cross-contamination and a sequencing artifact, a later analysis dropped roughly 600 nucleotide sequences that were highly shared and had low generation probability. In a later analysis, a clonal expansion index for each public chain was calculated from normalized within-repertoire ranks of inferred template counts. In a later analysis, generation probabilities were computed with a VDJ recombination model fitted to out-of-frame rearrangements, and the resulting probabilities were checked against IGoR. In a later analysis, hypergeometric tests were used to score TCR-TCR, TCR-HLA and TCR-CMV co-occurrence, with a repertoire-size bias correction applied to TCR pairs. In a later analysis, false discovery rates were estimated by permuting HLA or CMV assignments 20 times. In a later analysis, co-occurring TCRs were grouped using DBSCAN, and TCRdist sequence similarity was added for clustering within HLA-allele-positive subsets. Co-occurrence clustering excluded repertoires with fewer than 30,000 or more than 120,000 public chains, plus five with anomalous nucleotide sharing. TCRdb obtained this table from immuneACCESS and retained in-frame rearrangements with V and J assigned. These tables miss some clones; where compared with another copy, unresolved V genes account for less than half of the shortfall, and the remainder is unexplained. V, J and clone size derive from that table, while D and trimming were established from the DNA sequence. This sample is represented by 200,000 or so clones; 78% of them were singletons. The top ten constitute roughly 6% of the sample.

In total, roughly 670 healthy bone marrow donors made up the cohort. At the time of sampling, all cohort members were nominally healthy, though unrecorded immune exposures were likely present. The donor tested CMV seropositive and was one of the 289 seropositive cohort members. Each donor provided a peripheral blood sample, and peripheral blood mononuclear cells were used for TCR beta sequencing. The Qiagen DNeasy Blood Extraction Kit was used to extract genomic DNA from the blood cell samples. Specimen: PBMCs. The chain is encoded by TRBV27 joined to TRBJ1-5; TRBD1 matches 7 bases in the middle. The receptor was isolated from a woman under 40 in good health and CMV-seropositive. The DNA is as follows: TGTGCCAGCAGGGCCAGGGGGGAGAATCAGCCCCAGCATTTT. Its translation reads: CASRARGENQPQHF.